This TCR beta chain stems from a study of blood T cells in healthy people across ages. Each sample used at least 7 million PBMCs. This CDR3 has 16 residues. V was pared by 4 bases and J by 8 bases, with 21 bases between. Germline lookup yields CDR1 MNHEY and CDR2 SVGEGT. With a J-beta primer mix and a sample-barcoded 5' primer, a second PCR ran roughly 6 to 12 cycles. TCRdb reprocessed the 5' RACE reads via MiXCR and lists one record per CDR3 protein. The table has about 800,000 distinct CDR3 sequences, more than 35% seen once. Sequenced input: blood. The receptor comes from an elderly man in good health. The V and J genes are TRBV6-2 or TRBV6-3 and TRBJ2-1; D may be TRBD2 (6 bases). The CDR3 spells CASSSSLVGGRYEQFF. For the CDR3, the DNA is TGTGCCAGCAGTTCGTCGCTAGTGGGAGGTCGGTATGAGCAGTTCTTC.